These 15 T cell receptor beta chains share one sample of origin, sequenced in a study of patients and donors after allogeneic stem cell transplantation. TCRdb called the RT-PCR reads again in MiXCR, with one record for every CDR3 protein. Here the sample spans 920,000 or so distinct CDR3 sequences, about 20% being singletons. The source material was blood, either unsorted or a sorted T cell fraction (not recorded which). The origin of the receptors is a human donor who was either an allogeneic HSCT recipient or a stem cell or donor lymphocyte infusion donor (not recorded which). It is not recorded whose cells these are; they may come from a transplant donor.

This chain joins TRBV27 and TRBJ2-1; the D call may be TRBD1 or TRBD2 (6 bases each). Between the trimmed V and J ends, which lost 2 bases and 3 bases, there was a span of 11 bases. Germline assignment: CDR1 MNHEY and CDR2 SMNVEV (reference sequence). The length of the CDR3 is 15 residues. DNA for the CDR3: TGTGCCAGCAGTTTAGGGGGGCCAGTCTACAATGAGCAGTTCTTC. As protein: CASSLGGPVYNEQFF.

The chain has TRBV5-1 and TRBJ2-5; 9 bases line up with TRBD1. CDR1 is SGHRS and CDR2 is YFSETQ in the germline V gene. The ends lost 0 bases at V and 4 bases at J; junction bases unmatched: 13. The CDR3 has 18 amino acids. CDR3 sequence reads: CASSLGGTGRNPPETQYF. Here the CDR3 DNA reads TGCGCCAGCAGCTTGGGGGGGACAGGGAGGAATCCGCCAGAGACCCAGTACTTC.

This sequence joins TRBV6-2 or TRBV6-3 and TRBJ2-1; D is undetermined. This CDR3 region has 13 residues. V was shortened by 0 bases and J by 15 bases, with 15 bases between the two germline ends. Germline-derived CDR1 and CDR2 are MNHEY and SVGEGT. Here the CDR3 DNA reads TGTGCCAGCAGTTACTCGATCAGCGCCTGGAGGTTCTTC. Translation gives CASSYSISAWRFF.

This clonotype was found a few times. Written as DNA, the CDR3 is TGCAGTGCTAGAGATAACGACAGACTCTTATACAATGAGCAGTTCTTC. It encodes CSARDNDRLLYNEQFF. This chain uses TRBV20-1 with TRBJ2-1; weak D call: TRBD1 (5 bases). The V and J ends lost 0 bases and 4 bases respectively, with 16 bases between them. Germline CDR1 and CDR2: DFQATT and SNEGSKA (reference sequence). The CDR3 spans 16 residues.

The chain recombines TRBV5-1 with TRBJ2-3, with 8 bases aligning to TRBD2. V trimming: 3 bases; J trimming: 6 bases; junction bases outside the gene matches: 9. Germline-derived CDR1 and CDR2 are SGHRS and YFSETQ. The CDR3 sequence is 15 residues long. The CDR3 is CASSSTSAKGDTQYF. As DNA, the CDR3 is TGCGCCAGCAGCTCGACTAGCGCCAAGGGGGATACGCAGTATTTT.

This chain uses TRBV27 with TRBJ2-7, with 11 bases aligning to TRBD2. With V trimmed by 4 bases and J by 5 bases, 13 bases remained unmatched. Germline V gene sequence: CDR1 MNHEY, CDR2 SMNVEV (reference sequence). CDR3 length equals 17 residues. The CDR3 region has the DNA TGTGCCAGCAGTTCCCCAGTTCGTAGCGGGGGGGCCCACGAGCAGTACTTC. Translated, it gives CASSSPVRSGGAHEQYF.

The genes are TRBV12-3 or TRBV12-4 and TRBJ2-7, with 14 bases identical to TRBD2. There are 18 residues in the CDR3. The V segment lost 3 bases and the J segment 4 bases; nucleotides outside the gene matches: 11. The CDR3 loop reads CASSLAPGLAGVIYEQYF. The CDR3 DNA follows: TGTGCCAGCAGTTTGGCGCCGGGACTAGCGGGAGTAATTTACGAGCAGTACTTC.

The gene calls are TRBV29-1 and TRBJ1-4; perhaps TRBD1 as D (6 bases). Trimming shortened V by 6 bases and J by 7 bases, and 12 bases separated the two germline ends. Germline CDR1 and CDR2: SQVTM and ANQGSEA. The CDR3 is 12 residues long. CDR3 protein: CSVLLRGEKLFF. The CDR3 nucleotides are TGCAGCGTCCTTCTCAGGGGTGAAAAACTGTTTTTT.

The chain is built from TRBV7-9 and TRBJ1-1, with D maybe TRBD1 (6 bases). CDR1 is SEHNR and CDR2 is FQNEAQ in the germline V gene (reference sequence). The V end was cut by 5 bases, the J end by 3 bases, with 19 bases between. CDR3 length: 16 residues. In DNA, the CDR3 is TGTGCCAGCAGCCCCCTCAGCGGGGGCATGGACACTGAAGCTTTCTTT. Encoded protein: CASSPLSGGMDTEAFF.

This clonotype has just a few counts. This rearrangement joins TRBV6-5 to TRBJ2-7; D could derive from TRBD1 or TRBD2 (5 bases each). Germline V CDR1 and CDR2: MNHEY, SVGAGI. Trimming pared 0 bases from V and 2 bases from J, leaving 14 bases between. This CDR3 contains 16 residues. CDR3 sequence: CASSYSMEAGTYEQYF. DNA of the CDR3: TGTGCCAGCAGTTACTCGATGGAGGCAGGGACCTACGAGCAGTACTTC.

V and J are TRBV7-9 and TRBJ1-2; TRBD1 agrees at 8 bases. The germline gives CDR1 SEHNR, CDR2 FQNEAQ (reference sequence). Trimming at V came to 7 bases and at J to 5 bases, leaving 6 bases not matched to a gene. The CDR3 loop spans 13 amino acids. The CDR3 DNA reads as TGTGCCAGCACCGAAACAGGGGGATATGGCTACACCTTC. It codes for CASTETGGYGYTF.

The chain employs TRBV4-2 and TRBJ1-5; tentatively, D is TRBD1 (5 bases). Per the germline V gene, CDR1 is LGHNA and CDR2 is YNFKEQ. The V and J ends lost 0 bases and 0 bases respectively, with 15 bases between them. This CDR3 spans 18 amino acids. CDR3 region: CASSQDGGTLHSNQPQHF. The CDR3 DNA sequence: TGTGCCAGCAGCCAAGATGGCGGGACCCTTCATAGCAATCAGCCCCAGCATTTT.

This clonotype was picked up a small number of times. The J gene is TRBJ2-5, the V gene TRBV20-1, with 7 bases lining up with TRBD2. The CDR3 spans 14 residues. The ends lost 6 bases at V and 3 bases at J; junction bases unmatched: 10. Germline V CDR1 and CDR2: DFQATT, SNEGSKA (reference sequence). CDR3 protein: CSAHPAGLEETQYF. CDR3 bases: TGCAGTGCGCACCCAGCGGGGTTAGAAGAGACCCAGTACTTC.

This clonotype was observed many times. The chain joins TRBV29-1 to TRBJ1-1; 8 bases are shared with TRBD1. Looked up from germline, CDR1 is SQVTM and CDR2 is ANQGSEA. This CDR3 region has 14 residues. Trimming removed 3 bases from V and 6 bases from J; junction bases left unmatched: 9. The CDR3 loop is CSVDQGARSPEAFF. Written as DNA, the CDR3 is TGCAGCGTTGACCAGGGGGCCAGGTCCCCTGAAGCTTTCTTT.

This clonotype was seen more than once but under ten times. The rearrangement links TRBV11-3 to TRBJ2-4; possibly TRBD1 or TRBD2 for D (5 bases each). The germline gives CDR1 SGHNT, CDR2 YENEEA. The CDR3 spans 17 residues. With 0 bases removed from V and 0 bases from J, the gap between germline ends came to 12 bases. CDR3 amino acids: CASSLDSGAGAKNIQYF. The CDR3 DNA reads TGTGCCAGCAGCTTAGATAGTGGGGCGGGAGCCAAAAACATTCAGTACTTC.